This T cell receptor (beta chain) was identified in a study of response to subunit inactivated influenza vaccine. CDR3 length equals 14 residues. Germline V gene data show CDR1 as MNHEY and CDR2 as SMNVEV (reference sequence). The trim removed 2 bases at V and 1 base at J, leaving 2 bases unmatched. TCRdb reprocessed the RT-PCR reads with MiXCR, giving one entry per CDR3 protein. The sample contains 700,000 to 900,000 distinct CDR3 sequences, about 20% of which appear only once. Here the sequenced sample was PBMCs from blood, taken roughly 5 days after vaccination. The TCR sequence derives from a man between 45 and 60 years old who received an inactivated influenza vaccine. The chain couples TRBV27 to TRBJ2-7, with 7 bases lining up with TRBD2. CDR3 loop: CASSLRRGSYEQYF. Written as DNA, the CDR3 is TGTGCCAGCAGTTTAAGGCGGGGGTCCTACGAGCAGTACTTC.